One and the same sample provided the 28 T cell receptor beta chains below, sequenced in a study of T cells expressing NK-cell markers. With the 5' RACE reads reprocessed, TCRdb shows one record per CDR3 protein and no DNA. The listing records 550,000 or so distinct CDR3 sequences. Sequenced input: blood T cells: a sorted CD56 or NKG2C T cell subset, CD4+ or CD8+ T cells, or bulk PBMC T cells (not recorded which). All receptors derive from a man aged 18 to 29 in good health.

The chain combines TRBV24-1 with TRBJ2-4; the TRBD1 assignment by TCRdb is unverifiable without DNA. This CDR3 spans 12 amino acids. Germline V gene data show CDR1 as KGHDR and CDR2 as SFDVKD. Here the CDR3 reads CATSDFRGAQYF.

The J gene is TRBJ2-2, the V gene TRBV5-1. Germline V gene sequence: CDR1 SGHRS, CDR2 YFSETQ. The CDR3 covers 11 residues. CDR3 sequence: CASRDTGELFF. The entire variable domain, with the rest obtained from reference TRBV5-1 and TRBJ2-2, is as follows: KAGVTQTPRYLIKTRGQQVTLSCSPISGHRSVSWYQQTPGQGLQFLFEYFSETQRNKGNFPGRFSGRQFSNSRSEMNVSTLELGDSALYLCASRDTGELFFGEGSRLTVL.

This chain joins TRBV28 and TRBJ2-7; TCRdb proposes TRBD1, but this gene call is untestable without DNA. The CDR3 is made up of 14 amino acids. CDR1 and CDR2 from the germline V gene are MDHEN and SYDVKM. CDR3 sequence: CASRGGTGSYEQYF.

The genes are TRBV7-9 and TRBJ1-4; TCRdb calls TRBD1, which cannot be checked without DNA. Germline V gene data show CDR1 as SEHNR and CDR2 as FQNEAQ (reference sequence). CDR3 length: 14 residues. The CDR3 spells CASSSTGGNEKLFF.

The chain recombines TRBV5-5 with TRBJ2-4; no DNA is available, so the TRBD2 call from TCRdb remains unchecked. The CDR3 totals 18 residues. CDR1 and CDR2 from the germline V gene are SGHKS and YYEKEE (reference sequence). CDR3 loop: CASSNRTSGPLAKNIQYF. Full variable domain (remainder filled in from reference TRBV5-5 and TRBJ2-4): DAGVTQSPTHLIKTRGQQVTLRCSPISGHKSVSWYQQVLGQGPQFIFQYYEKEERGRGNFPDRFSARQFPNYSSELNVNALLLGDSALYLCASSNRTSGPLAKNIQYFGAGTRLSVL.

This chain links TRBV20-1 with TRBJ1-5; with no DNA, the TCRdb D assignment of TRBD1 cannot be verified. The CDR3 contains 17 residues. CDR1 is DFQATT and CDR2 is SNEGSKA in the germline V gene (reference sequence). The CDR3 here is CSAREVQGPPWGQPQHF.

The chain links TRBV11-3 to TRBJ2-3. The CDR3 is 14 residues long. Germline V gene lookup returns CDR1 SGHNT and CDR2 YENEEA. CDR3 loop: CASSLWQILDTQYF. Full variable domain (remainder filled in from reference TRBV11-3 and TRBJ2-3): EAGVVQSPRYKIIEKKQPVAFWCNPISGHNTLYWYLQNLGQGPELLIRYENEEAVDDSQLPKDRFSAERLKGVDSTLKIQPAELGDSAVYLCASSLWQILDTQYFGPGTRLTVL.

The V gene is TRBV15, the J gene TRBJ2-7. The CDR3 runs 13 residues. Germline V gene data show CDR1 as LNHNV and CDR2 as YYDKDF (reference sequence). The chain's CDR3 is CATRTGEIYEQYF. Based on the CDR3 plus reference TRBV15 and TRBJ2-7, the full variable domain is DAMVIQNPRYQVTQFGKPVTLSCSQTLNHNVMYWYQQKSSQAPKLLFHYYDKDFNNEADTPDNFQSRRPNTSFCFLDIRSPGLGDTAMYLCATRTGEIYEQYFGPGTRLTVT.

The CDR3 loop is CASSQLAAREFF. V and J are TRBV7-2 and TRBJ2-1; TCRdb picks TRBD2, but there is no DNA to check that call. Per germline, CDR1 SGHTA and CDR2 FQGNSA. The CDR3 sequence is 12 residues long.

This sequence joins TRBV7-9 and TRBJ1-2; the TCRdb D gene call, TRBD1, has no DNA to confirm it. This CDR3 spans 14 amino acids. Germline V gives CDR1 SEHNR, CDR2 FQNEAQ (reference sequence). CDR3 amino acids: CASSPPWGSYGYTF.

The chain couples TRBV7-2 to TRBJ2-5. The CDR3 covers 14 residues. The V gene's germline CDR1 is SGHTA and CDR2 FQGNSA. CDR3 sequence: CASSPRLFQETQYF. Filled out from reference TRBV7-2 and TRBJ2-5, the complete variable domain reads GAGVSQSPSNKVTEKGKDVELRCDPISGHTALYWYRQSLGQGLEFLIYFQGNSAPDKSGLPSDRFSAERTGGSVSTLTIQRTQQEDSAVYLCASSPRLFQETQYFGPGTRLLVL.

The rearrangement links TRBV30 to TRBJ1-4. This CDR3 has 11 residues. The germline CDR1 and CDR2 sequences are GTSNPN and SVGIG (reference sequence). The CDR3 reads CAWGIREKLFF.

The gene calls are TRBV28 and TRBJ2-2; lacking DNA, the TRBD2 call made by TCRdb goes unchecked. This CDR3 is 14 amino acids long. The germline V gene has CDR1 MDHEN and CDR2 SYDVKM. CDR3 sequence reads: CASSLPEGPGELFF. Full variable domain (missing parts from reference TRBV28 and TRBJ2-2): DVKVTQSSRYLVKRTGEKVFLECVQDMDHENMFWYRQDPGLGLRLIYFSYDVKMKEKGDIPEGYSVSREKKERFSLILESASTNQTSMYLCASSLPEGPGELFFGEGSRLTVL.

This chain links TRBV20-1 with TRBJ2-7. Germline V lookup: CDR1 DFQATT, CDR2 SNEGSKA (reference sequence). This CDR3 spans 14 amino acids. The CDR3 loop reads CSARDSDRVTEQYF.

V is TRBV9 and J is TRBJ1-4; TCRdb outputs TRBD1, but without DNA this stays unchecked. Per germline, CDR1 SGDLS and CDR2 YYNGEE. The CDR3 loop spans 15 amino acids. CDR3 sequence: CASSARDTPNEKLFF.

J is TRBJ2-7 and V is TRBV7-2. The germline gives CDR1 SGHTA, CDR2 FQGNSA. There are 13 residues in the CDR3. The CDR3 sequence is CASSFQTRREQYF. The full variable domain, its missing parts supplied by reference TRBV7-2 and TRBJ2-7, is GAGVSQSPSNKVTEKGKDVELRCDPISGHTALYWYRQSLGQGLEFLIYFQGNSAPDKSGLPSDRFSAERTGGSVSTLTIQRTQQEDSAVYLCASSFQTRREQYFGPGTRLTVT.

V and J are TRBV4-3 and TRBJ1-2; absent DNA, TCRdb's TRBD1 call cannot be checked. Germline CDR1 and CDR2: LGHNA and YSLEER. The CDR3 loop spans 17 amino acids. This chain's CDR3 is CASSQDRGTGFSYGYTF.

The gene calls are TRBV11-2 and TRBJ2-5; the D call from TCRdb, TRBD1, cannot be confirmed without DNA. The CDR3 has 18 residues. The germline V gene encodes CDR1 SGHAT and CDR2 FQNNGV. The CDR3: CASSLRGVGDREQETQYF.

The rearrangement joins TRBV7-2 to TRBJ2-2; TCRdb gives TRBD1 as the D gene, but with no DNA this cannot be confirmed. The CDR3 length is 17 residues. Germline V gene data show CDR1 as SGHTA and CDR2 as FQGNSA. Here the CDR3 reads CASSFSGQGVYTGELFF.

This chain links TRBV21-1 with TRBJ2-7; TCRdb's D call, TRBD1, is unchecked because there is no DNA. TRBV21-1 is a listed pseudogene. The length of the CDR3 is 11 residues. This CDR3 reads CANPPGIEQYF.

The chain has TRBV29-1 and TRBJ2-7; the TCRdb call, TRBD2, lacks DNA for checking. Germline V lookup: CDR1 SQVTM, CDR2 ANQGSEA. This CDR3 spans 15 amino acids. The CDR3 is CSVKKPGLGEYEQYF.

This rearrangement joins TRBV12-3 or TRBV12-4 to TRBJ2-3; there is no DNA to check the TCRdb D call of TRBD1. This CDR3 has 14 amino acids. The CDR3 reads CASRRGAPTDTQYF.

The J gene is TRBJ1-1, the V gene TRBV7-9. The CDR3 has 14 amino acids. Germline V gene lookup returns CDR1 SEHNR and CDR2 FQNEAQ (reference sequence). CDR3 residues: CASSLASLDTEAFF.

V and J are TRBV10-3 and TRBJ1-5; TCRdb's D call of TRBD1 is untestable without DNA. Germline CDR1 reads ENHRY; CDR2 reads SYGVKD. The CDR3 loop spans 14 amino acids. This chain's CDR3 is CATKQGDSNQPQHF.

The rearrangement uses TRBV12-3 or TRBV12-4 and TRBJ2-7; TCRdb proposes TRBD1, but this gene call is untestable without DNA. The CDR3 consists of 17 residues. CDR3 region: CASSGQRDRALNYEQYF.

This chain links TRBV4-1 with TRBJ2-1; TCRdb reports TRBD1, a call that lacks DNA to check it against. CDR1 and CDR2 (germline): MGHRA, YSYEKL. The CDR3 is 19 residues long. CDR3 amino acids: CASSQRGPGVQASYNEQFF.

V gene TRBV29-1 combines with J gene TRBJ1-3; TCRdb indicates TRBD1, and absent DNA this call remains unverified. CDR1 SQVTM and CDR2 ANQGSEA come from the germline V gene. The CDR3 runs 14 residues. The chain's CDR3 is CSAWTGASGNTIYF.

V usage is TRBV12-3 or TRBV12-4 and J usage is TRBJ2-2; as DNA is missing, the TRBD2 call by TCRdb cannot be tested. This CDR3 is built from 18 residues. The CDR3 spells CATHEGLAGGFNTGELFF.